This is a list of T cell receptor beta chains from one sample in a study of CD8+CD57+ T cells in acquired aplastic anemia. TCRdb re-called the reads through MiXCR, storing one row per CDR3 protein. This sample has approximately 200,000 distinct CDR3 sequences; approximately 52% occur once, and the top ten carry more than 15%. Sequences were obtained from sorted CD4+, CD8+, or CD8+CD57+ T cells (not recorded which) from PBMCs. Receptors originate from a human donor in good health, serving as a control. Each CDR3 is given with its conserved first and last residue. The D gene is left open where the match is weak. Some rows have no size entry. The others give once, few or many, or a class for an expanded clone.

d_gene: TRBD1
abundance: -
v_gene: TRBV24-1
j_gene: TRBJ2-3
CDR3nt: TGTGCCACCCCGGGACAGGGAACAGATACGCAGTATTTT
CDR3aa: CATPGQGTDTQYF

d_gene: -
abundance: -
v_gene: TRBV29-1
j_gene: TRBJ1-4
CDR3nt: TGCAGCGTTGCCTGGGAAAGGGCGCAAAAACTGTTTTTT
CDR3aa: CSVAWERAQKLFF

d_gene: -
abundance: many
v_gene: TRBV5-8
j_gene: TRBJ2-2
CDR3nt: TGTGCCAGCAGCCTCGGCTGGGCGGGTACCGGGGAGCTGTTTTTT
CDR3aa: CASSLGWAGTGELFF

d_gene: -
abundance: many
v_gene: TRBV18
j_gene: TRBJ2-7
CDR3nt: TGTGCCAGCTCACCAACAGGATCCAGCTCCTACGAGCAGTACTTC
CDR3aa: CASSPTGSSSYEQYF

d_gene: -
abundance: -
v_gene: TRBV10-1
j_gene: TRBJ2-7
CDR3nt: TGCGCCAGCAGTGAATGGTGCTATTTCTCCTACGAGCAGTACTTC
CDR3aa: CASSEWCYFSYEQYF

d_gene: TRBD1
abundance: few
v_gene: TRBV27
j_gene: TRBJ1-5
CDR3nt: TGTGCCAGCAGGCATAGACAGGGCCATCAGCCCCAGCATTTT
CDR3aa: CASRHRQGHQPQHF

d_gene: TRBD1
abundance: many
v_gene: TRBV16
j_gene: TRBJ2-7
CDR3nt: TGTGCCAGCAGCCAATGGGGTGGACAGGGCGAGCAGTACTTC
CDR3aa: CASSQWGGQGEQYF

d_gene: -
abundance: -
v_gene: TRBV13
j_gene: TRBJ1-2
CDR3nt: TGTGCCAGCAGCTTACTGTCGGATTCCTATGGCTACACCTTC
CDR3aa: CASSLLSDSYGYTF

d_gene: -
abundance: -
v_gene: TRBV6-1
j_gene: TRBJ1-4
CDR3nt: TGTGCCAGCAGTGGGTCCACGGAGCGACCGGAGGAAAAACTGTTTTTT
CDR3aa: CASSGSTERPEEKLFF

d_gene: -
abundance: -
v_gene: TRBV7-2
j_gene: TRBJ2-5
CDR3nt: TGTGCCAGCAGCTGGGAGACCCAGTACTTC
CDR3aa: CASSWETQYF

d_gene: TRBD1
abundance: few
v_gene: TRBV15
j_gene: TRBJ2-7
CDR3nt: TGTGCCACCAGCAGAGACCGGGACAGGGGGACCTACGAGCAGTACTTC
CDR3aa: CATSRDRDRGTYEQYF

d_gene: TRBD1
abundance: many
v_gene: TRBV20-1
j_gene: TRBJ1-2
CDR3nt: TGCAGTGCTAGAGCCCCCGGGACAGCGAATTATGGCTACACCTTC
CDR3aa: CSARAPGTANYGYTF

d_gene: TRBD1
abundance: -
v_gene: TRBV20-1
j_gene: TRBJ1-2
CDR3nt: TGCAGTGCTTTAACAGGGGGCGACTATGGCTACACCTTC
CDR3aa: CSALTGGDYGYTF

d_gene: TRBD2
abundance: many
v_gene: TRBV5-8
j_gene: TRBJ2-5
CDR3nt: TGTGCCAGCAGCTTCGACGGGGGGGAAGAGACCCAGTACTTC
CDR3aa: CASSFDGGEETQYF

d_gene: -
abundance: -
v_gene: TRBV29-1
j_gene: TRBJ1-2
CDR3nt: TGCAGCGTTGAAGATCCTGACAGCTTCGGCTATGGCTACACCTTC
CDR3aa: CSVEDPDSFGYGYTF

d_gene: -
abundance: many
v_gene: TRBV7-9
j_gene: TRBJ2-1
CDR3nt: TGTGCCAGCAGCTTCGGGGGGCGTATGTCTTACTCGCGTGAGCAGTTCTTC
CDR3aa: CASSFGGRMSYSREQFF

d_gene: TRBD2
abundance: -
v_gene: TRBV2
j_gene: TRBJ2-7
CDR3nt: TGTGCCAGCATTGGGGGGAGGGTCTACTACGAGCAGTACTTC
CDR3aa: CASIGGRVYYEQYF

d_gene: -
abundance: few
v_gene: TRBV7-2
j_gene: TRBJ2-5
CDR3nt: TGTGCCAGCAGCTTAGTTTTGGGGGGACAGTACCAAGAGACCCAGTACTTC
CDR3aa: CASSLVLGGQYQETQYF

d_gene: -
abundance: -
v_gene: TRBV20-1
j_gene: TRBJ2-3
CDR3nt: TGCAGTGCTAGGGGCCCGACTACTAATACGCAGTATTTT
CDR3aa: CSARGPTTNTQYF

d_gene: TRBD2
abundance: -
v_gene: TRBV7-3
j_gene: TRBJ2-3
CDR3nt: TGTGCCAGCAGCTTTAGCGGGATGAGCACAGATACGCAGTATTTT
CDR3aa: CASSFSGMSTDTQYF

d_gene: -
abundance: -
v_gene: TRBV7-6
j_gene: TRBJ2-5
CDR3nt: TGTGCCAGCAGTCAACGACAGAACCCGTACCAAGAGACCCAGTACTTC
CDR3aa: CASSQRQNPYQETQYF

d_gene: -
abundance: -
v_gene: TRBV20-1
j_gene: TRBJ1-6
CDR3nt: TGCAGTGCTAGAGAGGCACAGGTCACTAATTCACCCCTCCACTTT
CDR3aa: CSAREAQVTNSPLHF

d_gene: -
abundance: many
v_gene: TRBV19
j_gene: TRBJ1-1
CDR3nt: TGTGCCAGTAGTATAACAGGGTTGGACACTGAAGCTTTCTTT
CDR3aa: CASSITGLDTEAFF